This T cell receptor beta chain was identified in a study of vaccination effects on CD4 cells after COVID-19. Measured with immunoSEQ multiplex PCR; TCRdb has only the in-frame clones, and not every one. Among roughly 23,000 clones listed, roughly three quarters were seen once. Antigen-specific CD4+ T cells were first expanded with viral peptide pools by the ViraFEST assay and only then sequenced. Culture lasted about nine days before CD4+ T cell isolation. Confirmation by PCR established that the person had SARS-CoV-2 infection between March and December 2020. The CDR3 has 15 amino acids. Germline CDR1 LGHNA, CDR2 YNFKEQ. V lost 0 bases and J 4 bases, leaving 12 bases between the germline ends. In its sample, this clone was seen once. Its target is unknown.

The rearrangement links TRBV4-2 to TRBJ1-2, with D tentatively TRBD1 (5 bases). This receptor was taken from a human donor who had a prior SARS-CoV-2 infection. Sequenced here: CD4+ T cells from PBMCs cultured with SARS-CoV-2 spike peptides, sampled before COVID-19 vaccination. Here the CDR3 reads CASSQDRGRIYGYTF. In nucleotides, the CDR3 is TGTGCCAGCAGCCAAGATAGGGGACGGATCTATGGCTACACCTTC.